These 23 T cell receptor beta chains share one sample of origin, sequenced in a study of blood T cell repertoires in COVID-19. TCRdb's copy holds only in-frame clones and misses some; the assay was immunoSEQ multiplex PCR. The data hold under 200,000 clones, with about 85% observed a single time. Sequenced material: peripheral blood. These receptors were obtained from a man aged 55 to 70 with active or convalescent COVID-19.

This chain uses TRBV5-1 with TRBJ1-2, with D unresolved. The CDR3 has 14 amino acids. Germline lookup yields CDR1 SGHRS and CDR2 YFSETQ. The germline V and J ends were trimmed by 5 bases and 6 bases, with 17 bases remaining between them. The CDR3, as DNA: TGCGCCAGCAGTCAAATTGAGGGTTTTAATGGCTACACCTTC. Translated, it gives CASSQIEGFNGYTF.

The chain combines TRBV30 with TRBJ1-4; 7 bases line up with TRBD1. From germline, CDR1 is GTSNPN and CDR2 SVGIG (reference sequence). The CDR3 is 14 residues long. V dropped 7 bases and J dropped 4; count of bases not matched to a gene: 9. CDR3 coding DNA: TGTGCCTTCAACCTACAGGGGATTAATGAAAAACTGTTTTTT. Its translation is CAFNLQGINEKLFF.

The chain has TRBV24-1 and TRBJ1-5, with 10 bases aligning to TRBD1. Germline V lookup: CDR1 KGHDR, CDR2 SFDVKD. The CDR3 sequence is 14 residues long. Losses at the gene ends were 7 bases for V and 5 bases for J; bases not matched to a gene: 4. The CDR3 region is CATSSGQGDQPQHF. CDR3 bases: TGTGCCACCAGCTCTGGACAGGGGGATCAGCCCCAGCATTTT.

This chain joins TRBV12-3 or TRBV12-4 and TRBJ2-7; no clear D gene. V lost 6 bases, J lost 4 bases, and 13 bases lay in between. The CDR3 is 13 residues long. CDR3 DNA sequence: TGTGCCAGCAGCCTAGACTGGAGATACGAGCAGTACTTC. Translation gives CASSLDWRYEQYF.

The gene calls are TRBV11-2 and TRBJ2-5, with a weak D call TRBD2 (7 bases). V lost 2 bases and J lost 6, with 22 bases in between. CDR1 and CDR2 from the germline V gene are SGHAT and FQNNGV. The CDR3 contains 17 residues. CDR3 sequence: CASSLNLVSGGLQTQYF. The CDR3 coding sequence is TGTGCCAGCAGCTTAAATCTCGTTTCGGGGGGCCTTCAGACCCAGTACTTC.

The CDR3 nucleotides read TGTGCCAGCAGTTCGCCTAGCGGGGGACAAGAGACCCAGTACTTC. This codes for CASSSPSGGQETQYF. J is TRBJ2-5 and V is TRBV6-5; TRBD2 agrees at 10 bases. V lost 4 bases and J lost 2; bases outside the gene matches: 4. From germline, CDR1 is MNHEY and CDR2 SVGAGI. This CDR3 has 15 amino acids.

The V gene is TRBV3-1 (or the pseudogene TRBV3-2), the J gene TRBJ2-7, with TRBD2 as a possible D gene (6 bases). V shed 2 bases and J shed 9 bases, with 11 bases lying between them. Germline assignment: CDR1 LGHDT and CDR2 YNNKEL (reference sequence). The CDR3 totals 12 residues. CDR3: CASSQRAGTQYF. CDR3 DNA: TGTGCCAGCAGCCAACGGGCGGGGACGCAGTACTTC.

This sequence joins TRBV5-1 and TRBJ2-3; D possibly corresponds to TRBD2 (6 bases). CDR3 length: 15 amino acids. Germline CDR1 reads SGHRS; CDR2 reads YFSETQ. V was cut by 1 base and J by 4 bases, with 13 bases left in between. The CDR3 is CASSLTAGIADTQYF. The DNA of the CDR3 is TGCGCCAGCAGCTTGACGGCGGGGATCGCAGATACGCAGTATTTT.

This chain links TRBV4-1 with TRBJ1-4; D remains unclear. Trimming removed 4 bases at V and 3 bases at J, with 18 bases between. The CDR3 consists of 17 residues. Looked up from germline, CDR1 is MGHRA and CDR2 is YSYEKL. DNA of the CDR3: TGCGCCAGCAGCCTGGCCCCTATGGTTCGGGCTAATGAAAAACTGTTTTTT. Translating gives CASSLAPMVRANEKLFF.

With respect to this clone: The conserved phenylalanine or tryptophan is not found at the CDR3 terminus, so this likely reflects a read error. The DNA is left out, because the CDR3 cannot be placed on it with certainty; the CDR3 is given as TCRdb lists it. The chain joins TRBV6-1 to TRBJ2-7; TRBD2 reflects the table's D call only, with no check against the DNA. The CDR3 is 13 amino acids long, termini counted. The germline gives CDR1 MNHNS, CDR2 SASEGT. The CDR3 spells CASSEALRGGDRL.

CDR3 residues: CASSMGQGDEQFF. The CDR3 DNA reads TGTGCCAGTAGTATGGGACAGGGGGATGAGCAGTTCTTC. This chain uses TRBV19 with TRBJ2-1, with 11 bases that match TRBD1. J was trimmed by 8 bases and V by 3 bases; bases with no gene match: 0. CDR3 size: 13 residues. The germline gives CDR1 LNHDA, CDR2 SQIVND (reference sequence). The full variable domain, rest sourced from reference TRBV19 and TRBJ2-1, is DGGITQSPKYLFRKEGQNVTLSCEQNLNHDAMYWYRQDPGQGLRLIYYSQIVNDFQKGDIAEGYSVSREKKESFPLTVTSAQKNPTAFYLCASSMGQGDEQFFGPGTRLTVL.

This clone has a count of ten or more. The chain has TRBV14 and TRBJ2-1; D is perhaps TRBD2 (7 bases). The CDR3 runs 15 residues. CDR1 and CDR2 from the germline V gene are SGHDN and FVKESK. Trimming shortened V by 9 bases and J by 6 bases, and 21 bases separated the two germline ends. The CDR3 spells CASSRGGPRINEQFF. The CDR3 DNA is TGTGCCAGTTCGAGGGGGGGGCCGAGAATCAATGAGCAGTTCTTC.

V usage is TRBV3-1 (or the pseudogene TRBV3-2) and J usage is TRBJ2-7; a weak D match, TRBD1 (5 bases). The ends were cut back, 2 bases at V and 4 bases at J, with 12 bases in the middle. Germline assignment: CDR1 LGHDT and CDR2 YNNKEL (reference sequence). There are 14 residues in the CDR3. CDR3 residues: CASSQTHQGYEQYF. CDR3 nucleotide sequence: TGTGCCAGCAGCCAAACCCACCAGGGATACGAGCAGTACTTC.

The chain carries TRBV27 and TRBJ1-5; TRBD1 matches at 9 bases. This CDR3 is built from 16 residues. With V trimmed by 6 bases and J by 4 bases, 10 bases remained unmatched. Germline assignment: CDR1 MNHEY and CDR2 SMNVEV (reference sequence). CDR3 nucleotide sequence: TGTGCCAGCAGGCGGACAGGGGACCGAGGGAATCAGCCCCAGCATTTT. Amino acid sequence: CASRRTGDRGNQPQHF.

V is TRBV7-2 and J is TRBJ2-5; 9 nucleotides align to TRBD2. The germline V gene has CDR1 SGHTA and CDR2 FQGNSA. The CDR3 has 17 residues. The ends lost 5 bases at V and 5 bases at J; junction bases unmatched: 15. CDR3 sequence reads: CASSPPQGAGGLETQYF. For the CDR3, the DNA is TGTGCCAGCAGCCCCCCCCAGGGTGCGGGGGGGCTTGAGACCCAGTACTTC.

The V and J genes are TRBV7-9 and TRBJ2-7, with D possibly matching TRBD1 (6 bases). The CDR3 is 12 amino acids. The V end lost 4 bases, the J end lost 5 bases, and 9 bases lay between the germline ends. Germline-derived CDR1 and CDR2 are SEHNR and FQNEAQ (reference sequence). The CDR3 DNA sequence: TGTGCCAGCAGCTCTACAGGGAACGAGCAGTACTTC. Translating gives CASSSTGNEQYF. Together with reference TRBV7-9 and TRBJ2-7, the CDR3 gives the full variable domain: DTGVSQNPRHKITKRGQNVTFRCDPISEHNRLYWYRQTLGQGPEFLTYFQNEAQLEKSRLLSDRFSAERPKGSFSTLEIQRTEQGDSAMYLCASSSTGNEQYFGPGTRLTVT.

The chain links TRBV6-5 to TRBJ2-2, with 7 nucleotides matching TRBD2. The CDR3 sequence is 15 residues long. Trimming cost V 8 bases and J 4 bases; bases outside gene matches: 10. Germline V gene data show CDR1 as MNHEY and CDR2 as SVGAGI. CDR3 sequence reads: CASGTLASGTGELFF. CDR3 bases: TGTGCCAGCGGCACACTAGCGTCGGGCACCGGGGAGCTGTTTTTT.

The CDR3: CASSLGPEGAYEKLFF. The CDR3 DNA sequence: TGCGCCAGCAGCTTGGGCCCTGAAGGGGCCTACGAAAAACTGTTTTTT. This rearrangement joins TRBV5-1 to TRBJ1-4, with D possibly being TRBD1 (5 bases). The CDR3 runs to 16 residues. Germline loops: CDR1 SGHRS, CDR2 YFSETQ. V lost 0 bases, J lost 8 bases, and 17 bases lay in between.

This chain uses TRBV7-9 with TRBJ2-7; maybe TRBD1 (5 bases). Germline lookup yields CDR1 SEHNR and CDR2 FQNEAQ (reference sequence). The CDR3 length is 14 residues. V was clipped by 6 bases and J by 3 bases, with 15 bases between them. The CDR3 loop is CASSPGNDFYEQYF. The CDR3 DNA reads TGTGCCAGCAGTCCAGGGAACGATTTCTACGAGCAGTACTTC.

This clone has more than one count but fewer than ten. The gene calls are TRBV4-1 and TRBJ2-3; TRBD1 might be the D (6 bases). CDR3 size: 19 residues. Trimming shortened V by 1 base and J by 1 base, and 21 bases separated the two germline ends. Germline CDR1 is MGHRA and CDR2 is YSYEKL. The CDR3 sequence: CASSQGPLRSGTRTDTQYF. CDR3 bases: TGCGCCAGCAGCCAAGGCCCTTTACGCTCCGGGACACGCACAGATACGCAGTATTTT.

The chain has TRBV30 and TRBJ2-3; 11 bases align to TRBD2. CDR1 GTSNPN and CDR2 SVGIG come from the germline V gene (reference sequence). CDR3 length equals 16 residues. Trimming at V came to 1 base and at J to 2 bases, leaving 5 bases not matched to a gene. The CDR3 spells CAWSAGLAGHTDTQYF. The CDR3 DNA follows: TGTGCCTGGAGTGCCGGACTAGCGGGCCACACAGATACGCAGTATTTT.

The rearrangement links TRBV19 to TRBJ1-2; 7 bases fit TRBD1. The trim removed 5 bases at V and 1 base at J, leaving 4 bases unmatched. This CDR3 spans 14 amino acids. Per germline, CDR1 LNHDA and CDR2 SQIVND (reference sequence). The CDR3 here is CASSLQGFNYGYTF. CDR3 bases: TGTGCCAGTAGTCTACAGGGGTTTAACTATGGCTACACCTTC.

The V and J genes are TRBV5-4 and TRBJ1-6, with D possibly matching TRBD1 (6 bases). Between the trimmed V and J ends, which lost 4 bases and 9 bases, there was a span of 17 bases. CDR1 is SGHNT and CDR2 is YYREEE in the germline V gene (reference sequence). CDR3 length equals 15 residues. CDR3 sequence (DNA): TGTGCCAGCAGCCCTACCACAGGGTTAGTTTCACCCCTCCACTTT. As protein: CASSPTTGLVSPLHF.